The source of this T cell receptor (beta chain) is a study of cytomegalovirus exposure and HLA in healthy donors. Study-wide results and limits: In a later analysis, across HLA loci, associated TCR counts were highest for DRB1, lowest for HLA-C. Rarity held for most TCR sequences, but there were some public TCRs that occurred in many donors.

The CDR3 runs 14 residues. Trimming removed 7 bases from V and 1 base from J; junction bases left unmatched: 6. Germline V gives CDR1 LNHDA, CDR2 SQIVND (reference sequence). About this clone: Its target is unknown.

Researchers ran the PCR with 60 Vbeta and 13 Jbeta primers. Repertoires were generated with immunoSEQ multiplex PCR, while TCRdb's copy carries only in-frame clones and drops some. The profile shows roughly 34,000 clones, around 80% of them singletons. The V and J genes are TRBV19 and TRBJ2-7; 8 bases match TRBD2. This receptor was obtained from a woman between 18 and 29 years old in good health and CMV-seronegative. What was sequenced was PBMCs. The CDR3 is CASKEIAGSYEQYF. The CDR3 DNA reads TGTGCCAGTAAGGAGATAGCGGGGTCCTACGAGCAGTACTTC.